The next 5 T cell receptor beta chains were all read from a single sample in a study of blood T cell repertoires in COVID-19. TCRdb keeps only in-frame clones here, not all; method: immunoSEQ multiplex PCR. The sample includes about 180,000 clones, roughly 84% of them seen just once. Sequenced: PBMCs or T cells enriched from blood (not recorded which). The source is a human donor with acute COVID-19. The donor label of this sample is uncertain.

V and J are TRBV29-1 and TRBJ2-2; TRBD1 matches at 9 bases. V shed 8 bases and J 7 bases; nucleotides not matched to a gene: 8. Germline assignment: CDR1 SQVTM and CDR2 ANQGSEA. The length of the CDR3 is 13 residues. As DNA, the CDR3 is TGCAGCATTACGACAGGGGGGAACGGGGAGCTGTTTTTT. As protein: CSITTGGNGELFF.

This chain links TRBV4-1 with TRBJ1-2, with unresolved D. V gave up 2 bases and J gave up 5 bases, with 12 bases separating them. Per germline, CDR1 MGHRA and CDR2 YSYEKL. The CDR3 has 14 amino acids. CDR3 nucleotides: TGCGCCAGCAGCCAACCCCCTGCGCAATATGGCTACACCTTC. Residues: CASSQPPAQYGYTF.

The chain carries TRBV19 and TRBJ1-5, with D uncertain. The V and J ends lost 3 bases and 0 bases respectively, with 9 bases between them. This CDR3 comprises 15 residues. In germline, CDR1 is LNHDA, CDR2 SQIVND (reference sequence). In nucleotides, the CDR3 is TGTGCCAGTAGTATTGAGGACTATAGCAATCAGCCCCAGCATTTT. Its protein is CASSIEDYSNQPQHF.

The CDR3, as DNA: TGTGCCAGCAGCGAAACAGGGATTTGGGGTTTAACTGAAGCTTTCTTT. Amino acids: CASSETGIWGLTEAFF. The chain is built from TRBV5-4 and TRBJ1-1; perhaps TRBD1 as D (6 bases). The length of the CDR3 is 16 residues. CDR1 is SGHNT, CDR2 YYREEE, per germline (reference sequence). V was pared by 4 bases and J by 5 bases, with 21 bases between.

This rearrangement joins TRBV6-6 to TRBJ2-2; possibly TRBD1 for D (5 bases). This CDR3 is built from 14 residues. CDR1 and CDR2 from the germline V gene are MNHNY and SVGAGI (reference sequence). V lost 11 bases, J lost 3 bases, and 16 bases lay in between. CDR3 residues: CAGAVGLDTGELFF. The CDR3 DNA sequence: TGTGCCGGGGCGGTGGGGCTAGACACCGGGGAGCTGTTTTTT.